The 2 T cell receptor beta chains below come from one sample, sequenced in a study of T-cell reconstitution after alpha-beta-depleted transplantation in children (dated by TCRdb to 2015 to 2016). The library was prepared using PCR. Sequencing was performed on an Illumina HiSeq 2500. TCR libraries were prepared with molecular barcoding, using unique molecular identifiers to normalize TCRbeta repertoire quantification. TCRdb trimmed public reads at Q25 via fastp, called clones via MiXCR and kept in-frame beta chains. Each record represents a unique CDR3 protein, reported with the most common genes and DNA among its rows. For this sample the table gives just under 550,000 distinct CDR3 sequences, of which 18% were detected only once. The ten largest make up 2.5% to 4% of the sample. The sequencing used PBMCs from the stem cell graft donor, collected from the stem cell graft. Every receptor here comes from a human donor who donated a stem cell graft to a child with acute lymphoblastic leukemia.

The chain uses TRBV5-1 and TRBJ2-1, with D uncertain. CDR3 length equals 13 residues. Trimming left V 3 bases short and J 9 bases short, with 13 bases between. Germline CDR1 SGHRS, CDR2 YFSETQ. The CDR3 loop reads CASSSVGRSEQFF. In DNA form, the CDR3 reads TGCGCCAGCAGCTCGGTGGGCAGGAGTGAGCAGTTCTTC.

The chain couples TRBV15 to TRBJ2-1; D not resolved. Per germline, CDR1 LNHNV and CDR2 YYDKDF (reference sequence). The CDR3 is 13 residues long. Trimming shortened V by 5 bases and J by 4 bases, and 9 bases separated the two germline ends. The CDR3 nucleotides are TGTGCCACCAGCGTGAGAACTTACAATGAGCAGTTCTTC. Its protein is CATSVRTYNEQFF.